Here is one T cell receptor (beta chain) with its context. Its antigen is as yet unknown. This sample was taken from a study of T cell clones after liver transplantation. About the research overall: Standard immunosuppression, with no induction, continued until 12-24 months after transplant. Blood was drawn pre-transplant, before withdrawal, and after full or failed withdrawal. General observations from the study: Circulating graft-donor-reactive CD4 TCRbeta sequences fell significantly post-transplant in most of the 8 subjects.

Thawed unstimulated PBMCs were FACS-sorted by CD3, CD4 and CD8 into two populations. Generated by immunoSEQ multiplex PCR, the TCRdb table keeps only in-frame clones and is missing some. Of roughly 120,000 clones in the sample, approximately 90% were seen once. The junction had 6 bases not matched to a gene; V was cut back by 8 bases and J by 0 bases. Looked up from germline, CDR1 is WSHSY and CDR2 is SAAADI. The CDR3 consists of 14 residues. The chain couples TRBV10-2 to TRBJ2-7; 8 nucleotides line up with TRBD2. The TCR originated in a human patient who received a liver transplant. A share of the T cells may be of graft donor origin. The source material was CD4+ T cells from blood, sampled 12 months after liver transplant. The CDR3 loop reads CASLTSGSSYEQYF. The CDR3 bases are TGCGCCAGCCTTACTAGCGGTAGCTCCTACGAGCAGTACTTC.